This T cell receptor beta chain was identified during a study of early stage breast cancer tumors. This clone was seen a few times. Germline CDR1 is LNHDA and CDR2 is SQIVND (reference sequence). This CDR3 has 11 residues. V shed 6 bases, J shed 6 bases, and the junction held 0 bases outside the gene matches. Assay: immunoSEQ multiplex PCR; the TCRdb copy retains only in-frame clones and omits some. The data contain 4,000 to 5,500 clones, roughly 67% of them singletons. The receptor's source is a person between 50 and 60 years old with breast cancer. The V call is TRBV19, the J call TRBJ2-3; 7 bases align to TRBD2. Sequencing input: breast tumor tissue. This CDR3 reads CASRGGDTQYF. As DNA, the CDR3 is TGTGCCAGTAGGGGGGGGGATACGCAGTATTTT.